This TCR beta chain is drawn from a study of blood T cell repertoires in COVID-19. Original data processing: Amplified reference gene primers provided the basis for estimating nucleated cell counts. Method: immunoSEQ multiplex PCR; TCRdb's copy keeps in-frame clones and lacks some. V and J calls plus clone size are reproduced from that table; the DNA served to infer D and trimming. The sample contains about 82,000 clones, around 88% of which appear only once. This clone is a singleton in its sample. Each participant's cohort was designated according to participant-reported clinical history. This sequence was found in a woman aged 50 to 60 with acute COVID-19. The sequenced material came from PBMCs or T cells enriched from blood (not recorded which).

CDR3 coding DNA: TGTGCCAGTAGTATAGAGACAGCCGAAGCTTTCTTT. This translates into CASSIETAEAFF. V gene TRBV19 combines with J gene TRBJ1-1; tentatively, D is TRBD1 (5 bases). The germline V gene encodes CDR1 LNHDA and CDR2 SQIVND (reference sequence). The V gene lost 0 bases and the J gene lost 8 bases, with 7 bases spanning the gap. The CDR3 extends over 12 amino acids.